This T cell receptor beta chain was sequenced during a study of long-term antiretroviral therapy in people with HIV. Study conclusions and caveats: Upon ART, diversity increased but remained lower than transplant donor controls. Repertoires from HIV showed CDR3 length ranges narrower than those of controls.

Researchers report immunoSEQ v3.0 was run at survey level. TCRdb's copy holds only in-frame clones and misses some; the assay was immunoSEQ multiplex PCR. Here the sample spans about 14,000 clones, around 80% being singletons. With regard to this clone: Its antigen is currently unknown.

The sequencing used unsorted PBMCs, collected 0.4 years after starting antiretroviral therapy. This receptor was obtained from a young man with HIV.

CDR3 sequence: CAISESRTDYGYTF. The CDR3 DNA follows: TGTGCCATCAGTGAGTCGAGGACAGACTATGGCTACACCTTC. The chain uses TRBV10-3 and TRBJ1-2; D is perhaps TRBD1 (6 bases). The germline gives CDR1 ENHRY, CDR2 SYGVKD. Deletions cut 0 bases from V and 3 bases from J, with 8 bases between. CDR3 length: 14 amino acids.